This section outlines one T cell receptor beta chain sequence together with its context. These data originate in a study of healthy donors' naive CD4 and CD8 T cells. Each TCR library used around 0.5 ug of total RNA and a linear amplification protocol. TCRdb reanalysed the reads using MiXCR and keeps one entry per CDR3 protein. This table has roughly 200,000 distinct CDR3 sequences, over 60% appearing once. The germline CDR1 and CDR2 sequences are MNHEY and SMNVEV (reference sequence). CDR3 length: 14 residues. V gave up 1 base and J gave up 1 base, with 8 bases separating them. The receptor comes from a pool of human donors in good health; the sample pools cells from several healthy donors. Source material: naive CD4+ and CD8+ T cells sorted from blood, pooled from several donors. This chain links TRBV27 with TRBJ2-7, with D unclear. The CDR3 region has the DNA TGTGCCAGCAGTTTATATCCTAGGTCCTACGAGCAGTACTTC. Translating it yields CASSLYPRSYEQYF.